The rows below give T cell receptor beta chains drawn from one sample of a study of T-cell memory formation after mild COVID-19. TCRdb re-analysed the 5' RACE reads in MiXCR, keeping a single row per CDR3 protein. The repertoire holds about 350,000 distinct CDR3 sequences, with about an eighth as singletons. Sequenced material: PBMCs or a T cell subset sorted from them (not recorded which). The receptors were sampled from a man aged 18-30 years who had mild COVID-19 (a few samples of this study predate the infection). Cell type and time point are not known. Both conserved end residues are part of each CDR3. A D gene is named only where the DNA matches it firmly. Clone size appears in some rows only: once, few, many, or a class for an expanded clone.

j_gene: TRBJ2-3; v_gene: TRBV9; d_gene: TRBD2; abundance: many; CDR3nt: TGTGCCAGCAGCCCAGGGACTAGCGGGGATGATACGCAGTATTTT; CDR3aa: CASSPGTSGDDTQYF
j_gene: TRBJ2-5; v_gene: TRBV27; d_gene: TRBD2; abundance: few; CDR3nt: TGTGCCAGCAGTAAGACTAGCGGGGGGATCCAAGAGACCCAGTACTTC; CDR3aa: CASSKTSGGIQETQYF
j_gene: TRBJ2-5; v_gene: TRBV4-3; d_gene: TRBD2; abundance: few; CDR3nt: TGCGCCAGCAGCCAAGACGGACTAGCGGAAAACCAAGAGACCCAGTACTTC; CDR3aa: CASSQDGLAENQETQYF
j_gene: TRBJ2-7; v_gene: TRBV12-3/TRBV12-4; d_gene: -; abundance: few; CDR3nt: TGTGCCAGCAGTTTACGGGACTCCTACGAGCAGTACTTC; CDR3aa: CASSLRDSYEQYF
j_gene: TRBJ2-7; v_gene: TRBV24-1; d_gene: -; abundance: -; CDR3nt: TGTGCCACCAGTGATTTTCGAGGCGAGCAGTACTTC; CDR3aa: CATSDFRGEQYF
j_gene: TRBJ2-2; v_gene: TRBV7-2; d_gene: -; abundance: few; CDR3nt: TGTGCCAGCAGCTTAGTAGGGACCTCCGGGGAGCTGTTTTTT; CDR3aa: CASSLVGTSGELFF
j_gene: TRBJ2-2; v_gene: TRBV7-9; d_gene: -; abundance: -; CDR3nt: TGTGCCAGCAGCCAGGACAGAGACACCGGGGAGCTGTTTTTT; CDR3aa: CASSQDRDTGELFF
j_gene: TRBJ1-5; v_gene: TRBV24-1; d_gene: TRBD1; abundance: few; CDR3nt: TGTGCCACCAGTGATCCCAAGCGGACAGGCAACAATCAGCCCCAGCATTTT; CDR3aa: CATSDPKRTGNNQPQHF
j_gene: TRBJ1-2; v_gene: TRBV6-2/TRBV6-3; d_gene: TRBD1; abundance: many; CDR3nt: TGTGCCAGCACCGAACCCAGGGGGAACTATGGCTACACCTTC; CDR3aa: CASTEPRGNYGYTF
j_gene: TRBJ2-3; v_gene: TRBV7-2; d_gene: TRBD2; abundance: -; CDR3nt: TGTGCCAGCAGCCGCGCACTAGCGGCTAGCACAGATACGCAGTATTTT; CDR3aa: CASSRALAASTDTQYF
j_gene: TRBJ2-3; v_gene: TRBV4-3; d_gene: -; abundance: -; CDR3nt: TGCGCCAGCAGCCACCAGGGCCCCACAGATACGCAGTATTTT; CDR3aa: CASSHQGPTDTQYF
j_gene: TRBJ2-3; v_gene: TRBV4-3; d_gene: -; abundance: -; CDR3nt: TGCGCCAGCAGCCAAGAATGGGGGAACACAGATACGCAGTATTTT; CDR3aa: CASSQEWGNTDTQYF
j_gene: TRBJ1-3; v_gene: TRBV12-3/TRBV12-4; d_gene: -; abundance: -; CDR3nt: TGTGCCAGCCTGGGAAGTGGAAACACCATATATTTT; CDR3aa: CASLGSGNTIYF
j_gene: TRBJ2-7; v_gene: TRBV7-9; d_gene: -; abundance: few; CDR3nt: TGTGCCAGCAGCCTCATCCAGGGTCCCTACGAGCAGTACTTC; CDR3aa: CASSLIQGPYEQYF
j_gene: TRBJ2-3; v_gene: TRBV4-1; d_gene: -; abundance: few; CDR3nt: TGCGCCAGCAGCCAAGATCGAGAGCGGTTGTACACAGATACGCAGTATTTT; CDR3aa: CASSQDRERLYTDTQYF
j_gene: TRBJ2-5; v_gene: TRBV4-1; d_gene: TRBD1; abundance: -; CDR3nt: TGCGCCAGCAGCCTGGGACAGGGGTACCAAGAGACCCAGTACTTC; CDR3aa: CASSLGQGYQETQYF
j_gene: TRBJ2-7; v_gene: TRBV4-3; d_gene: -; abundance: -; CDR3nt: TGCGCCAGCAGCATGTCAGGGCCATCGATGGCCTACGAGCAGTACTTC; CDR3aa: CASSMSGPSMAYEQYF
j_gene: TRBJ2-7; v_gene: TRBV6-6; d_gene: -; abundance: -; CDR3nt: TGTGCCAGCAGTGTCAGGGGCGCAACCTACGAGCAGTACTTC; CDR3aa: CASSVRGATYEQYF
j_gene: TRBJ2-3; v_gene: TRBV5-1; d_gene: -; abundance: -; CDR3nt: TGCTCCAGCAGCTGGGCCGACCGGGATACGCAGTATTTT; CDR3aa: CSSSWADRDTQYF
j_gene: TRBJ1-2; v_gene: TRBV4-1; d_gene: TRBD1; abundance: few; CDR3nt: TGCGCCAGCAGCCAAGATTCAGGGGGTGCCTATGGCTACACCTTC; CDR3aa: CASSQDSGGAYGYTF
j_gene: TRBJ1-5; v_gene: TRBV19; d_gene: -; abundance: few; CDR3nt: TGTGCCAGTAGTATCCGGGGGGACTATAGCAATCAGCCCCAGCATTTT; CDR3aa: CASSIRGDYSNQPQHF
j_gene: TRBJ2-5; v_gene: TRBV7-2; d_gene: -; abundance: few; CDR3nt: TGTGCCAGCAGTTACTCCCGTGTGGTTGAGACCCAGTACTTC; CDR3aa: CASSYSRVVETQYF
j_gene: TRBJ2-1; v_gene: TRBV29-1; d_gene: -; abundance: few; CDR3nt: TGCAGCGTTGATTTCCCGGGGGAATCATACAATGAGCAGTTCTTC; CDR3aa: CSVDFPGESYNEQFF
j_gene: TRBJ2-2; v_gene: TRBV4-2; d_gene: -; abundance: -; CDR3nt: TGTGCCAGCAGCCAAGTAAGAGCGGTCTCCGGGGAGCTGTTTTTT; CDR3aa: CASSQVRAVSGELFF
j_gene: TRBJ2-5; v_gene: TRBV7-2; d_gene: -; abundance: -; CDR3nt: TGTGCCAGCAGCTTAGCCCTTGGGGCGCGGGAGACCCAGTACTTC; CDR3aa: CASSLALGARETQYF
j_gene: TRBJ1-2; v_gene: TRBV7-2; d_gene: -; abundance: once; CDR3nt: TGTGCCAGCAGCTTTACAGAATTCTATGGCTACACCTTC; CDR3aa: CASSFTEFYGYTF
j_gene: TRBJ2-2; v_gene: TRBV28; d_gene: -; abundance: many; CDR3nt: TGTGCCACCGATCCCAACAGGAACACCGGGGAGCTGTTTTTT; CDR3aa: CATDPNRNTGELFF
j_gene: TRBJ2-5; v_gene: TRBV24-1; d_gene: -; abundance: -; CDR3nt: TGTGCCACCAGTGCCCGGGGGACTTCAGGACAAGAGACCCAGTACTTC; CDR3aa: CATSARGTSGQETQYF
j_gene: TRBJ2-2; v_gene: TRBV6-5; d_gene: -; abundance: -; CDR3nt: TGTGCCAGCAGTTACACGGGGCAGGCGAGCACCGGGGAGCTGTTTTTT; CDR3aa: CASSYTGQASTGELFF
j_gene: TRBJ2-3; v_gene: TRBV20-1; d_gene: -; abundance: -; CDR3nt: TGCAGTGCTAGGCCCCGTATTAGAGATACGCAGTATTTT; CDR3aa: CSARPRIRDTQYF
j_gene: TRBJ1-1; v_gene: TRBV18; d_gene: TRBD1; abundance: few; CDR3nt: TGTGCCAGCTCACCCACGGGACAGGGGCGTTCTTTCTTT; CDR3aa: CASSPTGQGRSFF
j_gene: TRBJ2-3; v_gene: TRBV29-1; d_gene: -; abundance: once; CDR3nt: TGCAGCGTTGGGTTCTGGGATACGCAGTATTTT; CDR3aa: CSVGFWDTQYF
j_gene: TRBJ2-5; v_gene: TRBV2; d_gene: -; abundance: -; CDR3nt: TGTGCCACCCGGACGGTCCAAGAGACCCAGTACTTC; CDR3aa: CATRTVQETQYF
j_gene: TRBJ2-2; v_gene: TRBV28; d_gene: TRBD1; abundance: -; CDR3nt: TGTGCCAGCAGTTTGGGACAGCAAACCGGGGAGCTGTTTTTT; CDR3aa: CASSLGQQTGELFF
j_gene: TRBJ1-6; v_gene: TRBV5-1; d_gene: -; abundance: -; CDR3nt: TGCGCCAGCAGCCCGCGAGGGAGCACGGGGAATTCACCCCTCCACTTT; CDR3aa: CASSPRGSTGNSPLHF
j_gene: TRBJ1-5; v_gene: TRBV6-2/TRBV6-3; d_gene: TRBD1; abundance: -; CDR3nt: TGTGCCAGCCGACCTATTGACAGGGCAAATCAGCCCCAGCATTTT; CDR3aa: CASRPIDRANQPQHF
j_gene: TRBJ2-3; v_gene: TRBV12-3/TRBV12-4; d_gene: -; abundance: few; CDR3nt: TGTGCCAGCAGCCGTGAAGGGCGCACAGATACGCAGTATTTT; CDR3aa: CASSREGRTDTQYF
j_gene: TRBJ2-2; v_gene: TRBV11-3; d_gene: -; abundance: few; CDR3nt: TGTGCCAGCAGCTTGAGGAGCGGTAATACCGGGGAGCTGTTTTTT; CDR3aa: CASSLRSGNTGELFF
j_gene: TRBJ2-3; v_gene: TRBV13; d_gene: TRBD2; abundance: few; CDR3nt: TGTGCCAGCAGACCTTTGAGCGGGGGAGATACGCAGTATTTT; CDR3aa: CASRPLSGGDTQYF
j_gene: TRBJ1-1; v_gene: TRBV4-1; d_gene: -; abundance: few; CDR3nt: TGCGCCAGCAGCCAAGAGGGGGGAAGGAGCACTGAAGCTTTCTTT; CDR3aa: CASSQEGGRSTEAFF
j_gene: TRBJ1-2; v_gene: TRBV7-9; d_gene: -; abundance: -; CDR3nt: TGTGCCACCGAGACAGGCGCTTTGTACACCTTC; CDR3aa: CATETGALYTF
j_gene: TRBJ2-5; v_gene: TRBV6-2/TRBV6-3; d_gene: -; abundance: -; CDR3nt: TGTGCCAGCAGTTCCCCGTTTCACGGGGGAGACCAAGAGACCCAGTACTTC; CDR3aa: CASSSPFHGGDQETQYF
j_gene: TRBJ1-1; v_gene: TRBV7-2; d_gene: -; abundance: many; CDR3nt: TGTGCCAGCAGCTTAGGGGCGAACACTGAAGCTTTCTTT; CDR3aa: CASSLGANTEAFF
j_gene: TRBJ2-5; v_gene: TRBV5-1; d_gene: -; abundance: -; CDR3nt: TGCGCCAGCAGCTGGGGACGGGGAAGCCAAGAGACCCAGTACTTC; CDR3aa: CASSWGRGSQETQYF
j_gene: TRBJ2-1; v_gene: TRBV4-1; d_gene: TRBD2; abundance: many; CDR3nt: TGCGCCAGCAGCCAAGATGAGAGGACTAGATCCTACAATGAGCAGTTCTTC; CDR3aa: CASSQDERTRSYNEQFF
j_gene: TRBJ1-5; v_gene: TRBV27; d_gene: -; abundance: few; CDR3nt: TGTGCCAGCAGTTATGGGGTTCAGGGCAATCAGCCCCAGCATTTT; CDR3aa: CASSYGVQGNQPQHF
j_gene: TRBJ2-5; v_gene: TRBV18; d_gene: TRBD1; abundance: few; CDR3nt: TGTGCCAGCTCACCCCGCAGGGGGCATGAGACCCAGTACTTC; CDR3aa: CASSPRRGHETQYF
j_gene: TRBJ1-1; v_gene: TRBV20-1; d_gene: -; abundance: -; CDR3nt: TGCAGTGCTAGGGACCAAAGGGAGACTGAAGCTTTCTTT; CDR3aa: CSARDQRETEAFF
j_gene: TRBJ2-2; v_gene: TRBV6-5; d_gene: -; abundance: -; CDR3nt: TGTGCCAGCAGTTACTTTACAGCCTTAACCGGGGAGCTGTTTTTT; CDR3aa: CASSYFTALTGELFF
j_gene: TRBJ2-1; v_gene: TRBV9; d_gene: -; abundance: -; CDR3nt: TGTGCCAGCAGCGTAGACTCCTACAATGAGCAGTTCTTC; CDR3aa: CASSVDSYNEQFF
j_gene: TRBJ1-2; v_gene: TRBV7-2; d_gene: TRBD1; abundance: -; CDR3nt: TGTGCCAGCAGCTCTCCCGGGACAGGGGTATATGGCTACACCTTC; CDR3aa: CASSSPGTGVYGYTF
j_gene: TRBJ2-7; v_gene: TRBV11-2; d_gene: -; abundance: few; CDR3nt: TGTGCCAGCAGGAACGAGGGCTACGAGCAGTACTTC; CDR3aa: CASRNEGYEQYF
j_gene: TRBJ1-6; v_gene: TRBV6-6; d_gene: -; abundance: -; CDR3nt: TGTGCCAGCACTGAACAGGGCTCCTATAATTCACCCCTCCACTTT; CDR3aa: CASTEQGSYNSPLHF
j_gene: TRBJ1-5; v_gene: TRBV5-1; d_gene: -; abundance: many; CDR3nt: TGCGCCAGCAGCCCGTTGGGTGGAGATCAGCCCCAGCATTTT; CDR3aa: CASSPLGGDQPQHF
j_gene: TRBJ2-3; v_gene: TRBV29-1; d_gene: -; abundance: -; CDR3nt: TGCAGCGTTGTGCGGCTGTCTCGGGGGGCAACAGATACGCAGTATTTT; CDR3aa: CSVVRLSRGATDTQYF
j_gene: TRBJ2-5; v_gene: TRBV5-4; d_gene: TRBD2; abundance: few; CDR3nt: TGTGCCAGCAGCACGACTAGCTTAGGGACCCAGTACTTC; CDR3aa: CASSTTSLGTQYF
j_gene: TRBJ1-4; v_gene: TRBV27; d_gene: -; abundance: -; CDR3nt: TGTGCCAGCAGTTCCGCTGACGGGGGGCGCGAAAAACTGTTTTTT; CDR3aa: CASSSADGGREKLFF
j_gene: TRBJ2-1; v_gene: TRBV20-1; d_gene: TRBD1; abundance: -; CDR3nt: TGCAGTGCTTCAGGGGGCGACTCCTACAATGAGCAGTTCTTC; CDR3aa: CSASGGDSYNEQFF